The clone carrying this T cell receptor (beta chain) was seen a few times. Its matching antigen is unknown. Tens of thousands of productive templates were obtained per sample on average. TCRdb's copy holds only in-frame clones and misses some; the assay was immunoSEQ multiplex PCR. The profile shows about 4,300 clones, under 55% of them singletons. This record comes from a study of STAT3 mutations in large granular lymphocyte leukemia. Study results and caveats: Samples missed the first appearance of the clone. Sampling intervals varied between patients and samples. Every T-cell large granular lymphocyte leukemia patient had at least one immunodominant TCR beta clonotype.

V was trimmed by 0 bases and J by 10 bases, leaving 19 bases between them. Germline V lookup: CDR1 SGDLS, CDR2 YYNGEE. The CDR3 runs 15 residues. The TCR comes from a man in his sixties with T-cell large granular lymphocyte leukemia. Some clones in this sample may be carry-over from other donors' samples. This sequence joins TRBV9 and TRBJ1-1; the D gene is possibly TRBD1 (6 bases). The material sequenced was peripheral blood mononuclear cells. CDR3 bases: TGTGCCAGCAGCGTAGCTCCAGGGGCAGGAACGGCAGCTTTCTTT. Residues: CASSVAPGAGTAAFF.